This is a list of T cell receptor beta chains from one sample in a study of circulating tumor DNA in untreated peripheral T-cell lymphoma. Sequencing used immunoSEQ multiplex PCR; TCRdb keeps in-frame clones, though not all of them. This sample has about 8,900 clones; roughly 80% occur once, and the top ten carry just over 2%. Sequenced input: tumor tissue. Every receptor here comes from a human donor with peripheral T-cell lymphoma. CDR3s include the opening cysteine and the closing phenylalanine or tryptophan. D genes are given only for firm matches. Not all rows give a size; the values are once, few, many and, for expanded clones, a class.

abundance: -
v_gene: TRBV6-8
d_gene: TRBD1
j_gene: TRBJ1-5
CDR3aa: CASRPRGQYGQPQHF
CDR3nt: TGTGCCAGCAGGCCCCGGGGACAGTATGGTCAGCCCCAGCATTTT

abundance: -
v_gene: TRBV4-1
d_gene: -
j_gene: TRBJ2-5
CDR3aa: CASSQGSWAEETQYF
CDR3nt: TGCGCCAGTAGCCAGGGCAGCTGGGCAGAAGAGACCCAGTACTTC

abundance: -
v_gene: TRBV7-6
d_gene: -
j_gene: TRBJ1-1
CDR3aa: CASSLYRLSTEAFF
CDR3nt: TGTGCCAGCAGCTTATATAGGCTTAGCACTGAAGCTTTCTTT

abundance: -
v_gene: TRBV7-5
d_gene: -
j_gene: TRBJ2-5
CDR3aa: CASSPGGGGRQETQYF
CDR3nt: TGTGCCAGCAGCCCTGGGGGCGGGGGCCGACAAGAGACCCAGTACTTC

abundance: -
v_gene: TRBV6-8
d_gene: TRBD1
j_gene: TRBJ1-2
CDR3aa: CASSYLWTGTDITF
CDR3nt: TGTGCCAGCAGTTACCTTTGGACAGGGACTGATATCACCTTC

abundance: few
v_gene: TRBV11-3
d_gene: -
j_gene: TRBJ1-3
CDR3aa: CASSFIGPRTDSGNTIYF
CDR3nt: TGTGCCAGCAGCTTTATCGGGCCGAGGACAGACTCTGGAAACACCATATATTTT

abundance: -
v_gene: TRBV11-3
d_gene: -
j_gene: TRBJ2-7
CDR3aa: CASSLSGQGPPYEQYF
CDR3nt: TGTGCCAGCAGCTTGAGTGGGCAGGGCCCACCCTACGAGCAGTACTTC

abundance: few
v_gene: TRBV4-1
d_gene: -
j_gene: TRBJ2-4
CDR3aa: CASSQVSSALPTAKNIQYF
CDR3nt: TGCGCCAGCAGCCAAGTCTCGTCGGCGTTACCGACGGCCAAAAACATTCAGTACTTC

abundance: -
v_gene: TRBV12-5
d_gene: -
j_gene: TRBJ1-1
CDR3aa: CASGLVLGTNTEAFF
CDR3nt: TGTGCTAGTGGTTTGGTACTGGGAACGAACACTGAAGCTTTCTTT

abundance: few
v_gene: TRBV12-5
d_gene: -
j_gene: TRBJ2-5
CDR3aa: CASGLPQGGKETQYF
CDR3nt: TGTGCTAGTGGTTTGCCCCAGGGGGGCAAGGAGACCCAGTACTTC

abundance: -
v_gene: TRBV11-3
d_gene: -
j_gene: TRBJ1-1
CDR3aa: CASSLMRQNTEAFF
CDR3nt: TGTGCCAGCAGCTTAATGCGTCAGAACACTGAAGCTTTCTTT

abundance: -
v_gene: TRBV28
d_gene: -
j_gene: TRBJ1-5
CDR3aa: CASSFNEGGKSHF
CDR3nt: TGTGCCAGCAGTTTCAACGAGGGCGGCAAATCTCATTTT

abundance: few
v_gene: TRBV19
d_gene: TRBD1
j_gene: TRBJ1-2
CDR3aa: CASSIDSAGTARWGYTF
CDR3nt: TGTGCCAGTAGTATAGATTCAGCCGGGACAGCACGCTGGGGCTACACCTTC

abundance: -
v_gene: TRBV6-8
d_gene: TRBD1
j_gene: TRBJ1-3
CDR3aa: CASRRQGSGNTIYF
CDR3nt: TGTGCCAGCAGAAGACAGGGGAGTGGAAACACCATATATTTT

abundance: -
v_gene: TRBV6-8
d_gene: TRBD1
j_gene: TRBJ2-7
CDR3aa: CASSVQGAPGYEQYF
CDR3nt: TGTGCCAGCAGCGTACAGGGGGCGCCTGGGTACGAGCAGTACTTC

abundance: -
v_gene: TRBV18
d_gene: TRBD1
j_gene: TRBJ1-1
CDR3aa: CASSPRQVDRDGSTEAFF
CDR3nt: TGTGCCAGCTCACCAAGGCAGGTGGACAGGGACGGTAGCACTGAAGCTTTCTTT

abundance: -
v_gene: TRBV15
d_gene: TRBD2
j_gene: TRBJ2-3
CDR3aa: CATSRETSGGYTDTQYF
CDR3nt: TGTGCCACCAGCAGAGAGACTAGCGGGGGATACACAGATACGCAGTATTTT

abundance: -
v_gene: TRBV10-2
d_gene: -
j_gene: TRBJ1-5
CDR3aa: CASSLEWGSNQPQHF
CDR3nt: TGCGCCAGCAGCCTGGAGTGGGGGAGCAATCAGCCCCAGCATTTT

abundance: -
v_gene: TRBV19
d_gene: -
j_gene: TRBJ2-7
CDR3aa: CASSSTYEQYF
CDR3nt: TGTGCCAGTAGTTCCACCTACGAGCAGTACTTC

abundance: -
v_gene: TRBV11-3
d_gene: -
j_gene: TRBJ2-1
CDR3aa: CASSYWGLYNEQFF
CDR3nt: TGTGCCAGCAGCTACTGGGGACTTTACAATGAGCAGTTCTTC

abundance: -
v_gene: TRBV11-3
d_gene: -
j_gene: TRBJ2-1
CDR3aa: CASSLEGQMNEQFF
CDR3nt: TGTGCCAGCAGCTTGGAGGGACAGATGAATGAGCAGTTCTTC

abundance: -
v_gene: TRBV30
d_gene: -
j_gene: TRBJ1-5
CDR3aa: CACQTGGGQPQHF
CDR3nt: TGTGCCTGCCAAACGGGGGGCGGACAGCCCCAGCATTTT

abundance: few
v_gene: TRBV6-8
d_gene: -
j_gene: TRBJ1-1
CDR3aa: CASSYSEVPSTEAFF
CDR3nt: TGTGCCAGCAGTTACTCGGAGGTCCCCAGCACTGAAGCTTTCTTT

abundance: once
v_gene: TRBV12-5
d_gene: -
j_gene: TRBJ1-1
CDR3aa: CASGLGVTAEAFF
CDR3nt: TGTGCTAGTGGTTTGGGGGTGACTGCTGAAGCTTTCTTT

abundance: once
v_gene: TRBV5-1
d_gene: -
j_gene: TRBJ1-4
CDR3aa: CASSLDPGSGNEKLFF
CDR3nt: TGCGCCAGCAGCTTGGATCCAGGGAGCGGGAATGAAAAACTGTTTTTT

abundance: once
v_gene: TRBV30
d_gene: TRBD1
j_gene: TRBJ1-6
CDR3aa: CAWDRVNSPLHF
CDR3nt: TGTGCCTGGGACAGGGTTAATTCACCCCTCCACTTT

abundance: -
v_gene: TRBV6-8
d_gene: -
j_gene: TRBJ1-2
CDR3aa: CASSTDRSSYGYTF
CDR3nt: TGTGCCAGCAGTACGGACAGAAGCTCCTATGGCTACACCTTC

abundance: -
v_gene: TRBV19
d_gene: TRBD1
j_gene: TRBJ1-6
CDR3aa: CASSMGQGLSLHF
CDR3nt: TGTGCCAGTAGTATGGGACAGGGTCTATCCCTCCACTTT

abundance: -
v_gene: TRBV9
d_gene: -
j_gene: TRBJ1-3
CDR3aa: CASSTRMGGNTIYF
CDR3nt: TGTGCCAGCAGTACCAGGATGGGAGGAAACACCATATATTTT

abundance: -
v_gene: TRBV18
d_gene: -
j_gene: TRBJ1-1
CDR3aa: CASSPQQGNTEAFF
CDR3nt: TGTGCCAGCTCACCACAACAGGGGAACACTGAAGCTTTCTTT

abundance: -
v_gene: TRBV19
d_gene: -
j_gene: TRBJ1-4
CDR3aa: CASRMGGDNEKLFF
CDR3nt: TGTGCCAGTAGGATGGGCGGGGACAATGAAAAACTGTTTTTT

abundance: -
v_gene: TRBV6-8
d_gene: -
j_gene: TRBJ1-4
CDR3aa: CASNRDRLNEKLFF
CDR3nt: TGTGCTAGCAACCGAGACAGGCTTAATGAAAAACTGTTTTTT

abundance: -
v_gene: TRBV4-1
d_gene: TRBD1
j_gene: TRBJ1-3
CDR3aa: CASSQRTGRGNTIYF
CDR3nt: TGCGCCAGCAGCCAAAGGACAGGGCGAGGAAACACCATATATTTT

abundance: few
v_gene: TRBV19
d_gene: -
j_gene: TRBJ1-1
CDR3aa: CASSSSGITEAFF
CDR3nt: TGTGCCAGTAGTTCATCAGGGATCACTGAAGCTTTCTTT

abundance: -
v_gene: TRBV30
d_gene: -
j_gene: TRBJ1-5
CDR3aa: CAWSVMASKNQPQHF
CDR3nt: TGTGCCTGGAGTGTAATGGCTTCAAAAAATCAGCCCCAGCATTTT

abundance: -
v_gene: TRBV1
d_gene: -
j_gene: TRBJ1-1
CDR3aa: CASSLNLLLRGAEAFF
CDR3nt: TGCGCCAGCAGCCTAAACTTGCTCTTGAGAGGCGCTGAAGCTTTCTTT

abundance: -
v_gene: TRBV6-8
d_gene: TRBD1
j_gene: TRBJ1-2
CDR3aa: CASSSTDRDGYTF
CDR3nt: TGTGCCAGCAGTTCGACGGACAGGGATGGCTACACCTTC

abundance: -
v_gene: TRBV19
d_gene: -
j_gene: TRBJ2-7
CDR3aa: CASSSPGDTHEQYF
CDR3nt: TGTGCCAGTAGTTCCCCGGGGGATACGCACGAGCAGTACTTC

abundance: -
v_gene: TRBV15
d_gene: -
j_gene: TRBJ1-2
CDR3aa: CATSRDQTGWSGYTF
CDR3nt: TGTGCCACCAGCAGAGACCAAACAGGGTGGTCTGGCTACACCTTC

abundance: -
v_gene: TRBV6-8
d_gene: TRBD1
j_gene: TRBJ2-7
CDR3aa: CASSSGTGISVPSYEQYF
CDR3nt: TGTGCCAGCAGTTCCGGGACAGGGATTTCAGTGCCGTCCTACGAGCAGTACTTC

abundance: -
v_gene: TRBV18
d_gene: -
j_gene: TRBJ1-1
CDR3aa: CASSPGVGTEAFF
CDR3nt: TGTGCCAGCTCACCGGGTGTTGGCACTGAAGCTTTCTTT

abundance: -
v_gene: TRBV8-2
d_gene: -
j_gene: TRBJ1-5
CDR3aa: CASSPWATGGSNQPQHF
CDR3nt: TGTGCCAGCAGTCCATGGGCGACAGGGGGAAGCAATCAGCCCCAGCATTTT

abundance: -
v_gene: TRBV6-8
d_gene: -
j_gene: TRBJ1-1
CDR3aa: CASRLTWDTEAFF
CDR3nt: TGTGCCAGCAGACTGACATGGGACACTGAAGCTTTCTTT

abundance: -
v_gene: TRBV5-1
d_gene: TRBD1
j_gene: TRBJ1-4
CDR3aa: CASSPRGPDEKLFF
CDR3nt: TGCGCCAGCAGCCCCAGGGGGCCGGATGAAAAACTGTTTTTT

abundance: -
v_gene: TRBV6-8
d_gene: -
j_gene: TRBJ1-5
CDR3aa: CASSYLRFRNQPQHF
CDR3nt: TGTGCCAGCAGTTACTTAAGGTTTCGCAATCAGCCCCAGCATTTT

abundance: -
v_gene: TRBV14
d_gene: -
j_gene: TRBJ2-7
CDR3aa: CASSQSGTLTYEQYF
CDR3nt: TGTGCCAGCAGCCAATCCGGGACCCTAACCTACGAGCAGTACTTC

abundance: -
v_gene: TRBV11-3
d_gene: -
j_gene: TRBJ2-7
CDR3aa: CASSFSEGPTYEQYF
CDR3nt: TGTGCCAGCAGCTTCTCCGAAGGACCTACCTACGAGCAGTACTTC

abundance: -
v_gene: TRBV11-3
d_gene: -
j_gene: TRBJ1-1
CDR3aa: CASTSDGWHRPGNTEAFF
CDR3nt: TGTGCCAGCACCTCGGACGGTTGGCACAGGCCAGGGAACACTGAAGCTTTCTTT